One sample yielded the 23 T cell receptor beta chains listed below, sequenced in a study of regulatory T cells in long-lasting Graves disease. Time point of the sample: newly diagnosed GD, antithyroid drugs for less than 3 months. The authors made the TCR library using RNA they extracted from PBMCs. CDR3 regions were amplified by Arm-PCR using iRepertoire HTBI primers to build TCR beta libraries. In TCRdb, the multiplex PCR reads were re-called with MiXCR into one record per CDR3 protein. The data show roughly 500,000 distinct CDR3 sequences, around 12% seen once. These data were likewise used in another study, on T cells in Graves' hyperthyroidism and ophthalmopathy.

The sequences come from peripheral blood mononuclear cells (PBMCs), collected at new diagnosis, from a patient treated with antithyroid drugs. The receptors derive from a woman younger than 45 with Graves disease.

V is TRBV10-2 and J is TRBJ2-4; weak D call: TRBD2 (7 bases). Looked up from germline, CDR1 is WSHSY and CDR2 is SAAADI. This CDR3 spans 13 amino acids. Trimming shortened V by 6 bases and J by 7 bases, and 13 bases separated the two germline ends. The CDR3 here is CASRREGGNIQYF. The DNA of the CDR3 is TGCGCCAGCAGGAGGGAGGGGGGTAACATTCAGTACTTC.

This clonotype appeared many times. The rearrangement uses TRBV2 and TRBJ2-3; D is unclear. The germline V and J ends were trimmed by 3 bases and 6 bases, with 10 bases remaining between them. The germline V gene has CDR1 SNHLY and CDR2 FYNNEI. The CDR3 loop spans 13 amino acids. CDR3 in DNA: TGTGCCAGCAGTGATAGAGGCAGGGATACGCAGTATTTT. It is translated as CASSDRGRDTQYF. The variable domain in full, completed from reference TRBV2 and TRBJ2-3, reads EPEVTQTPSHQVTQMGQEVILRCVPISNHLYFYWYRQILGQKVEFLVSFYNNEISEKSEIFDDQFSVERPDGSNFTLKIRSTKLEDSAMYFCASSDRGRDTQYFGPGTRLTVL.

The chain uses TRBV5-1 and TRBJ1-1, with D unclear. Trimming shortened V by 0 bases and J by 3 bases, and 6 bases separated the two germline ends. This CDR3 region has 13 residues. Per the germline V gene, CDR1 is SGHRS and CDR2 is YFSETQ. The CDR3 region is CASSLATHTEAFF. The CDR3 region has the DNA TGCGCCAGCAGCTTGGCGACTCACACTGAAGCTTTCTTT.

This clonotype was seen more than once but under ten times. The chain is built from TRBV9 and TRBJ2-5; D perhaps matches TRBD2 (5 bases). This CDR3 has 17 amino acids. Trimming removed 0 bases from V and 4 bases from J, with 19 bases in between. CDR1 and CDR2 (germline): SGDLS, YYNGEE. The CDR3 DNA is TGTGCCAGCAGCGTAGCCCCCGGGATGGGAGCCGGAGAGACCCAGTACTTC. The encoded protein is CASSVAPGMGAGETQYF.

Regarding this clonotype: A read error may explain this, as a much larger clone is one base away. CDR3 DNA sequence: TGTGCCAGCAGCTTCCACACCTACGAGCAGTACTTC. Encoded protein: CASSFHTYEQYF. This chain links TRBV7-2 with TRBJ2-7, with no clear D. This CDR3 spans 12 amino acids. Trimming stripped 3 bases from V and 2 bases from J, with 5 bases between. Germline assignment: CDR1 SGHTA and CDR2 FQGNSA.

This clonotype was found many times. The rearrangement uses TRBV28 and TRBJ2-7; D unresolved. The CDR3 loop spans 14 amino acids. CDR1 and CDR2 from the germline V gene are MDHEN and SYDVKM. Trimming cost V 1 base and J 0 bases, with 7 bases left between them. In DNA, the CDR3 is TGTGCCAGCAGTTTATCCGTCAACTCCTACGAGCAGTACTTC. Translation: CASSLSVNSYEQYF.

This clonotype was picked up many times. The V gene is TRBV25-1, the J gene TRBJ2-2, with 7 bases matching TRBD1. V lost 3 bases, J lost 1 base, and 11 bases stayed unmatched. Germline V gene lookup returns CDR1 MGHDK and CDR2 SYGVNS. The CDR3 contains 18 residues. CDR3 DNA: TGTGCCAGCAGTGATAGTGTTCGGTGGACAGGGAACACCGGGGAGCTGTTTTTT. Translated: CASSDSVRWTGNTGELFF.

This clonotype was seen a handful of times. The V and J genes are TRBV20-1 and TRBJ2-2; TRBD2 is a possible D gene (6 bases). The CDR3 consists of 14 residues. V lost 5 bases and J lost 1, with 11 bases in between. CDR1 is DFQATT, CDR2 SNEGSKA, per germline (reference sequence). CDR3 nucleotide sequence: TGCAGTGCTCCGGGGGTGGTGAACACCGGGGAGCTGTTTTTT. Its protein product is CSAPGVVNTGELFF.

This clonotype has only a few counts. In this CDR3 the conserved last residue, phenylalanine or tryptophan, is missing, so a read error is likely. This chain links TRBV7-2 with TRBJ2-1, with 16 bases lining up with TRBD2. This CDR3 comprises 18 residues. Germline assignment: CDR1 SGHTA and CDR2 FQGNSA. Losses at the gene ends were 6 bases for V and 1 base for J; bases not matched to a gene: 6. The CDR3 spells CASSEGTSGRVSYNEQFS. The DNA of the CDR3 is TGTGCCAGCAGTGAGGGGACTAGCGGGAGGGTTTCCTACAATGAGCAGTTCTCC.

This clonotype was detected a few times. The chain couples TRBV4-3 to TRBJ2-6; D is unresolved. This CDR3 is 19 amino acids long. V dropped 0 bases and J dropped 0 bases, with 15 bases sitting between them. Per the germline V gene, CDR1 is LGHNA and CDR2 is YSLEER. CDR3 sequence (DNA): TGCGCCAGCAGCCAAGATGTTCTTCGGAGAAGCTCTGGGGCCAACGTCCTGACTTTC. The encoded protein is CASSQDVLRRSSGANVLTF.

This clonotype was seen at least ten times. CDR3 nucleotides: TGTGCCAGCAGCGACCTCAGCTTGGGGCGCGGGGAGACCCAGTACTTC. Translated: CASSDLSLGRGETQYF. The V gene is TRBV6-1, the J gene TRBJ2-5, with D perhaps being TRBD1 or TRBD2 (5 bases each). CDR3 length: 16 residues. V was pared by 6 bases and J by 5 bases, with 22 bases between. The V gene's germline CDR1 is MNHNS and CDR2 SASEGT.

This clonotype was recorded a few times. The chain is built from TRBV6-1 and TRBJ1-1; D might be TRBD1 (5 bases). This CDR3 is built from 11 residues. Germline V gene lookup returns CDR1 MNHNS and CDR2 SASEGT. Trimming removed 6 bases from V and 6 bases from J, with 8 bases in between. CDR3 in amino acids: CASRGVSEAFF. For the CDR3, the DNA is TGTGCCAGCAGAGGGGTGTCTGAAGCTTTCTTT.

This clonotype was counted many times. The chain recombines TRBV2 with TRBJ2-3; TRBD2 agrees at 7 bases. The germline V gene has CDR1 SNHLY and CDR2 FYNNEI. Trimming cost V 3 bases and J 4 bases; bases outside gene matches: 4. This CDR3 has 14 amino acids. The DNA for the CDR3 is TGTGCCAGCAGTGACGGCGGGAGCGCAGATACGCAGTATTTT. Protein: CASSDGGSADTQYF.

At least ten counts were recorded for this clonotype. This sequence joins TRBV30 and TRBJ2-2, with D possibly being TRBD1 or TRBD2 (5 bases each). Germline CDR1 and CDR2: GTSNPN and SVGIG (reference sequence). This CDR3 is built from 17 residues. Trimming removed 0 bases from V and 3 bases from J, with 17 bases in between. The CDR3 sequence is CAWSVDGARPDTGELFF. The CDR3 nucleotides read TGTGCCTGGAGTGTCGACGGGGCCCGACCGGACACCGGGGAGCTGTTTTTT.

A few counts support this clonotype. The rearrangement joins TRBV19 to TRBJ1-2; D may be TRBD1 (5 bases). Trimming took off 4 bases at V and 5 bases at J, with 17 bases between the two ends. CDR3 length: 15 amino acids. The V gene's germline CDR1 is LNHDA and CDR2 SQIVND (reference sequence). Here the CDR3 reads CASSTGAGRAYGYTF. The CDR3 nucleotides read TGTGCCAGTAGTACTGGGGCAGGGCGGGCTTATGGCTACACCTTC.

This clonotype was counted many times. The chain is built from TRBV20-1 and TRBJ1-2; D is ambiguous. Trimming took 4 bases from V and 7 from J, leaving 16 bases between them. The CDR3 runs 13 residues. The germline V gene encodes CDR1 DFQATT and CDR2 SNEGSKA (reference sequence). CDR3 DNA: TGCAGTGCTACCGCCCCTTCTTTCACTGGCTACACCTTC. Its translation: CSATAPSFTGYTF.

This clonotype occurred a few times. The genes are TRBV27 and TRBJ2-7; weak D call: TRBD2 (6 bases). There are 13 residues in the CDR3. Germline V gene sequence: CDR1 MNHEY, CDR2 SMNVEV (reference sequence). DNA of the CDR3: TGTGCGACGCGGAGGGGAACCTCCTACGAGCAGTACTTC. Amino acids: CATRRGTSYEQYF.

This chain uses TRBV7-3 with TRBJ1-1; 8 bases fit TRBD1. Looked up from germline, CDR1 is SGHTA and CDR2 is FQGTGA. J lost 11 bases, V lost 4 bases, and 15 bases had no gene match. The CDR3 loop spans 15 amino acids. The CDR3 spells CASSSYGQGLSSAFF. CDR3 nucleotide sequence: TGTGCCAGCAGCTCGTACGGACAGGGTCTTTCGTCTGCTTTCTTT.

The chain carries TRBV20-1 and TRBJ2-7, with TRBD2 identical over 11 bases. The CDR3 is made up of 14 amino acids. Germline V gene data show CDR1 as DFQATT and CDR2 as SNEGSKA (reference sequence). The V and J ends lost 5 bases and 5 bases, in that order; junction bases with no gene match: 8. The CDR3, as DNA: TGCAGTGCTGGTTACGGACTAGCGGGCCACGAGCAGTACTTC. Its translation is CSAGYGLAGHEQYF.

J is TRBJ2-1 and V is TRBV9; tentatively, D is TRBD2 (6 bases). This CDR3 has 16 amino acids. V gave up 0 bases and J gave up 9 bases, with 19 bases separating them. Per germline, CDR1 SGDLS and CDR2 YYNGEE. CDR3 in DNA: TGTGCCAGCAGCGTAGCGGACGGAGGGGCCCTCGGTGAGCAGTTCTTC. Its translation: CASSVADGGALGEQFF.

This clonotype occurred many times. The chain links TRBV20-1 to TRBJ2-6; the D is unclear. Looked up from germline, CDR1 is DFQATT and CDR2 is SNEGSKA (reference sequence). The CDR3 covers 13 residues. The ends were cut back, 3 bases at V and 2 bases at J, with 5 bases in the middle. The CDR3 DNA sequence: TGCAGTGCTAGTAAAACTGGGGCCAACGTCCTGACTTTC. It yields the protein CSASKTGANVLTF.

This clonotype was found many times. V gene TRBV20-1 combines with J gene TRBJ1-1; 8 bases agree with TRBD1. Germline lookup yields CDR1 DFQATT and CDR2 SNEGSKA (reference sequence). With 6 bases clipped from V and 6 bases from J, the junction kept 12 bases outside the gene matches. This CDR3 has 14 amino acids. The CDR3 region is CSALWTGFDAEAFF. CDR3 nucleotides: TGCAGTGCCTTATGGACAGGGTTTGACGCTGAAGCTTTCTTT.

This clonotype was detected ten times or more. The rearrangement links TRBV27 to TRBJ1-1; TRBD1 agrees at 9 bases. J was trimmed by 3 bases and V by 4 bases; bases with no gene match: 15. The CDR3 totals 18 residues. Germline V gene sequence: CDR1 MNHEY, CDR2 SMNVEV (reference sequence). The CDR3 is CASSSRGWRDRVDTEAFF. In DNA, the CDR3 is TGTGCCAGCAGTTCCAGAGGCTGGCGGGACAGGGTGGACACTGAAGCTTTCTTT.